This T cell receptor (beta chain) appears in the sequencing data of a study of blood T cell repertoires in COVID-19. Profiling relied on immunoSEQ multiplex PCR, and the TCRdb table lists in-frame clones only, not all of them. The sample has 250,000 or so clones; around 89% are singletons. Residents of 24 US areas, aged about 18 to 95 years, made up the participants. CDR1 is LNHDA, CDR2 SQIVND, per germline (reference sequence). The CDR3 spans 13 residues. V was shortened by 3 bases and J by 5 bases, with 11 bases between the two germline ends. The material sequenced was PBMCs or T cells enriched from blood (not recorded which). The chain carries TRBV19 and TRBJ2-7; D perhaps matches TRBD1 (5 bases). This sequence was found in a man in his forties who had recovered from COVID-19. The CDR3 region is CASSIARTHEQYF. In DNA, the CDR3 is TGTGCCAGTAGTATCGCTCGGACACACGAGCAGTACTTC.